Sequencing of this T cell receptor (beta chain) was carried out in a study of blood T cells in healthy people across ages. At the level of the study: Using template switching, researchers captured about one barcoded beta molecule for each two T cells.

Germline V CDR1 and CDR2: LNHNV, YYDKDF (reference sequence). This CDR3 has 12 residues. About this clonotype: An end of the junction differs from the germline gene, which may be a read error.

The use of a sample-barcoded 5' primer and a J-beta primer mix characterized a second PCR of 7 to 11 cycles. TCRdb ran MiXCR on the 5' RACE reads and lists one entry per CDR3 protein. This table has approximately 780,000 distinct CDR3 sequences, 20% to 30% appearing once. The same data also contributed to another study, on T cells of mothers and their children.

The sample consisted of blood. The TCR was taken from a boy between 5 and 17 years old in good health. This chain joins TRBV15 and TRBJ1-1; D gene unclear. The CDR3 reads CATGREYEEAFF. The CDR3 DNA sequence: TGTGCCACCGGCAGAGAATATGAAGAAGCTTTCTTT.